This section outlines one TCR beta chain sequence together with its context. The antigen is undetermined. The PCR employed 60 Vbeta primers together with 13 Jbeta primers. Profiled with immunoSEQ multiplex PCR; TCRdb holds only in-frame clones, not every one. The table shows approximately 61,000 clones, with about 80% occurring only once. The trim removed 7 bases at V and 1 base at J, leaving 1 base unmatched. Germline V lookup: CDR1 SGHDT, CDR2 YYEEEE. CDR3 size: 13 residues. This sample was included in a study of cytomegalovirus exposure and HLA in healthy donors. Turning to the study itself: Early release data held approximately 81 million unique TCRs from HLA-typed donors.

Findings of the study overall: Most likely, a cluster of highly shared sequence variants arose as a sequencing artifact.

Sequenced sample: PBMCs. The TCR sequence derives from a man aged 50 to 60 in good health and CMV-seropositive. The V gene is TRBV5-6, the J gene TRBJ2-1; TRBD2 agrees at 8 bases. The chain's CDR3 is CASGLASYNEQFF. The CDR3 region has the DNA TGTGCCAGCGGACTAGCTTCCTACAATGAGCAGTTCTTC. The complete variable domain, with remaining parts taken from reference TRBV5-6 and TRBJ2-1, reads DAGVTQSPTHLIKTRGQQVTLRCSPKSGHDTVSWYQQALGQGPQFIFQYYEEEERQRGNFPDRFSGHQFPNYSSELNVNALLLGDSALYLCASGLASYNEQFFGPGTRLTVL.